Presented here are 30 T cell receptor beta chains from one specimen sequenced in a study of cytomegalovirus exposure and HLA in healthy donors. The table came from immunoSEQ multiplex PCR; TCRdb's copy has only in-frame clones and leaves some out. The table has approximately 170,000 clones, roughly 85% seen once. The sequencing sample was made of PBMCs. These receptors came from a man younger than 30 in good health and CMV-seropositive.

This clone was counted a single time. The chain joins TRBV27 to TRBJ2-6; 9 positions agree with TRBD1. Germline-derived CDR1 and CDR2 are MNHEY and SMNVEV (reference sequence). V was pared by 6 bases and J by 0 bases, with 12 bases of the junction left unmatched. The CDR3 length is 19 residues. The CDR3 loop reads CASSPVRDRVLSGANVLTF. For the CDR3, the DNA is TGTGCCAGCAGCCCAGTCCGGGACAGGGTCCTCTCTGGGGCCAACGTCCTGACTTTC.

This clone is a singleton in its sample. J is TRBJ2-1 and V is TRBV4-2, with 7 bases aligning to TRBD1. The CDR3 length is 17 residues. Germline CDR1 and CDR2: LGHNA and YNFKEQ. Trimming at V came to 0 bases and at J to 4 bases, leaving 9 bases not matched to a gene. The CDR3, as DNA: TGTGCCAGCAGCCAAGAAGGGGGCCGAGGGTTATACAATGAGCAGTTCTTC. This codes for CASSQEGGRGLYNEQFF.

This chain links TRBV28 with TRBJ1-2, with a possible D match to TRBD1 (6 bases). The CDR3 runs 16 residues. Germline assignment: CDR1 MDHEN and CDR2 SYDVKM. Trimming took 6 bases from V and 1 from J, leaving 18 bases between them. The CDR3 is CASSSTGQTINYGYTF. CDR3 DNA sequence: TGTGCCAGCAGCTCTACCGGACAGACTATTAACTATGGCTACACCTTC.

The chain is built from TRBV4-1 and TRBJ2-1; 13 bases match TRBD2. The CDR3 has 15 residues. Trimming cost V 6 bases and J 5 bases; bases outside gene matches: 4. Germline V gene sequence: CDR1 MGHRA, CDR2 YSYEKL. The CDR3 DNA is TGCGCCAGCAGGTCGGGACTAGCGGGAAACAATGAGCAGTTCTTC. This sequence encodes CASRSGLAGNNEQFF.

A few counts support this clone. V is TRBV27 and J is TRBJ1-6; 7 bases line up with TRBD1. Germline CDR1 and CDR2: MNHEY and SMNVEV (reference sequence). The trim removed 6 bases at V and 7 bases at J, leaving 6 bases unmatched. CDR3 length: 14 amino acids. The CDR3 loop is CASSLGTENSPLHF. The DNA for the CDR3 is TGTGCCAGCAGCCTCGGGACAGAGAATTCACCCCTCCACTTT.

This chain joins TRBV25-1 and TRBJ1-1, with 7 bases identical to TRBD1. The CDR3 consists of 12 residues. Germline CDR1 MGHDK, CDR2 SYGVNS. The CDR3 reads CHLGGGNPEAFF. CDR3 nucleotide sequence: TGTCACCTAGGGGGCGGAAACCCTGAAGCTTTCTTT.

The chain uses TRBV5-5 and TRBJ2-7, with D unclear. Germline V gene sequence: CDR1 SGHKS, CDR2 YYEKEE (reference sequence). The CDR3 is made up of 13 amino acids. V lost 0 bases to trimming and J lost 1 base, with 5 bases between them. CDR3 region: CASSLGVSYEQYF. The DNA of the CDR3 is TGTGCCAGCAGCTTGGGAGTATCCTACGAGCAGTACTTC. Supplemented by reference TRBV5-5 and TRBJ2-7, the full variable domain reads DAGVTQSPTHLIKTRGQQVTLRCSPISGHKSVSWYQQVLGQGPQFIFQYYEKEERGRGNFPDRFSARQFPNYSSELNVNALLLGDSALYLCASSLGVSYEQYFGPGTRLTVT.

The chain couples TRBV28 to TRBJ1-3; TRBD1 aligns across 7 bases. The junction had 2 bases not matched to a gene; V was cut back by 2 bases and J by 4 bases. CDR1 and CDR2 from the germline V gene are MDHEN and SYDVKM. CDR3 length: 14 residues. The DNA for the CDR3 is TGTGCCAGCAGTTTACGCAGGGGGGGAAACACCATATATTTT. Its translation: CASSLRRGGNTIYF.

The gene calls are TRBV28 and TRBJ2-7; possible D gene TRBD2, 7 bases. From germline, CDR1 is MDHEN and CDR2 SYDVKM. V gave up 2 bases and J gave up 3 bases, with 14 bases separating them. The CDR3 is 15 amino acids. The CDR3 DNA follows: TGTGCCAGCAGTTTAGGCGGGGAGGGACACTACGAGCAGTACTTC. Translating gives CASSLGGEGHYEQYF.

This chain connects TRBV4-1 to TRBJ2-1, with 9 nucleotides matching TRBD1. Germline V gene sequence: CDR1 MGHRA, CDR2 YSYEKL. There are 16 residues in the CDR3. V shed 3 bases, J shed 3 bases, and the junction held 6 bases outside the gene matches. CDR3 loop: CASSHLTGQGYNEQFF. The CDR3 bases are TGCGCCAGCAGCCATCTTACGGGACAGGGCTACAATGAGCAGTTCTTC.

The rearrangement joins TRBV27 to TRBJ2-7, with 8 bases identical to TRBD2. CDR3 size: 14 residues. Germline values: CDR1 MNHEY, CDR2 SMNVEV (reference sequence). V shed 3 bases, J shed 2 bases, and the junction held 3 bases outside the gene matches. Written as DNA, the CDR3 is TGTGCCAGCAGTTTCACTAGCGGCACCTACGAGCAGTACTTC. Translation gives CASSFTSGTYEQYF.

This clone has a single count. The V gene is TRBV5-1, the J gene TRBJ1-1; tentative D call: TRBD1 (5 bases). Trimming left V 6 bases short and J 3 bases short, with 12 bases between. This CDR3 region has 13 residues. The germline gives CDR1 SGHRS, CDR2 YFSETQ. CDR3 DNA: TGCGCCAGCACCTGGGGAGGGGACACTGAAGCTTTCTTT. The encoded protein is CASTWGGDTEAFF.

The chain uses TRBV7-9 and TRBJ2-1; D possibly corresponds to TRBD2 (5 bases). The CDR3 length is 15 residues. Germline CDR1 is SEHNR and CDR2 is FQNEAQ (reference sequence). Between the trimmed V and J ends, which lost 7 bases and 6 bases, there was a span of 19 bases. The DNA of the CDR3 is TGTGCCAGCACCAACACTAGGGTCCCTGGCAATGAGCAGTTCTTC. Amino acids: CASTNTRVPGNEQFF.

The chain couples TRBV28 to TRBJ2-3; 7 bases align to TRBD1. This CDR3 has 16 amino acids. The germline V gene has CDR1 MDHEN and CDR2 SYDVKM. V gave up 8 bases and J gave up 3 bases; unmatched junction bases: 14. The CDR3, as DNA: TGTGCCAGCTTCCTTTTAAGGGGGCCGAGGACAGATACGCAGTATTTT. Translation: CASFLLRGPRTDTQYF.

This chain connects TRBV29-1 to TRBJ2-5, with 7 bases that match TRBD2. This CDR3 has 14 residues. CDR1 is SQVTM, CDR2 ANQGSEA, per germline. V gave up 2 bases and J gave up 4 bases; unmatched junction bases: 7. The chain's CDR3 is CSVETTSVVETQYF. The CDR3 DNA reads TGCAGCGTTGAAACAACTAGCGTTGTAGAGACCCAGTACTTC.

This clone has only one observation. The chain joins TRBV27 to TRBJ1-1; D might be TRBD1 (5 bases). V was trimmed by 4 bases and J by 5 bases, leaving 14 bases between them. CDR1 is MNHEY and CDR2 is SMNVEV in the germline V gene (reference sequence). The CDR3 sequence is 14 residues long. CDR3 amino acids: CASSSQVLSTEAFF. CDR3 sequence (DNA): TGTGCCAGCAGTTCACAGGTTCTGAGTACTGAAGCTTTCTTT.

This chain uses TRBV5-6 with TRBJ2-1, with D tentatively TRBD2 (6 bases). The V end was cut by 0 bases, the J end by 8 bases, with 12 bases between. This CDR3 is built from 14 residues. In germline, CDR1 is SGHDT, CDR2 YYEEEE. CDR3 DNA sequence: TGTGCCAGCAGCTTGGGTTTCGGGAGCCATGAGCAGTTCTTC. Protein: CASSLGFGSHEQFF.

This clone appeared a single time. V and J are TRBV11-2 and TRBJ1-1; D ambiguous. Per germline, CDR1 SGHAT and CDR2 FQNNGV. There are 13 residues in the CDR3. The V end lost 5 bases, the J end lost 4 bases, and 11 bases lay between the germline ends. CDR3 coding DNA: TGTGCCAGCAGCCACAGTCCTCTCACTGAAGCTTTCTTT. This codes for CASSHSPLTEAFF.

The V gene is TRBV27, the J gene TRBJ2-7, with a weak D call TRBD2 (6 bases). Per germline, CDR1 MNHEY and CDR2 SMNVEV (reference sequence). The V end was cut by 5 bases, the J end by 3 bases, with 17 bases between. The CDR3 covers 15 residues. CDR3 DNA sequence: TGTGCCAGCAGTCCCCGGACTATGGGGATCTACGAGCAGTACTTC. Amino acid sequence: CASSPRTMGIYEQYF.

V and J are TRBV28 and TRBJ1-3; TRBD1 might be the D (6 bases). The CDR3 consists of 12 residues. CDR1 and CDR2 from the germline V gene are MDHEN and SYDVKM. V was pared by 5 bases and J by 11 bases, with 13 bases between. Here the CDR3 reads CASSDRSGSIYF. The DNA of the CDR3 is TGTGCCAGCAGTGACAGGTCTGGCTCCATATATTTT.

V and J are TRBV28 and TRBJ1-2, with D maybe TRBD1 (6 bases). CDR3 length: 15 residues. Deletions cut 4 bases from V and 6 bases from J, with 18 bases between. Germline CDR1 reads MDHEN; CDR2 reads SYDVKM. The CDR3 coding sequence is TGTGCCAGCAGTTCACGGGACAAACTTGTCAATGGCTACACCTTC. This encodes CASSSRDKLVNGYTF.

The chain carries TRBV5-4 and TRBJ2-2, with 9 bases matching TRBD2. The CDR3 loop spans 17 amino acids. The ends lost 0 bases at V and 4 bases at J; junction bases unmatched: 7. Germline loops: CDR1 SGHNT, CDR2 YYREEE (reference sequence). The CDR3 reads CASSLEVSSGVTGELFF. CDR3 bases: TGTGCCAGCAGCTTGGAGGTGTCTAGCGGGGTCACCGGGGAGCTGTTTTTT.

Here the CDR3 DNA reads TGTGCCATCAGTGATCAGTACAGGGAGAACACTGAAGCTTTCTTT. Its translation is CAISDQYRENTEAFF. This sequence joins TRBV10-3 and TRBJ1-1; D is possibly TRBD1 (6 bases). This CDR3 is 15 amino acids long. CDR1 is ENHRY and CDR2 is SYGVKD in the germline V gene. V was trimmed by 3 bases and J by 1 base, leaving 12 bases between them.

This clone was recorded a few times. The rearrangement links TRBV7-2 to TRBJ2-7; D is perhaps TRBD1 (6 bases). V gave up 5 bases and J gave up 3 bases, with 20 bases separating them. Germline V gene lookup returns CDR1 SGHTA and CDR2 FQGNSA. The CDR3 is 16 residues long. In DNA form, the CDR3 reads TGTGCCAGCAGCATCGCTCGGACAGCCTACTACTACGAGCAGTACTTC. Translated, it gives CASSIARTAYYYEQYF.

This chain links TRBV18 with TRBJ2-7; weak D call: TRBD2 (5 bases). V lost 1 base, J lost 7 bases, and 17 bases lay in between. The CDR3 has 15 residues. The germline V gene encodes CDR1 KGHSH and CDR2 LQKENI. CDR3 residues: CASSPQSIREGEQYF. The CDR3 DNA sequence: TGTGCCAGCTCACCACAATCCATCCGGGAAGGGGAGCAGTACTTC.

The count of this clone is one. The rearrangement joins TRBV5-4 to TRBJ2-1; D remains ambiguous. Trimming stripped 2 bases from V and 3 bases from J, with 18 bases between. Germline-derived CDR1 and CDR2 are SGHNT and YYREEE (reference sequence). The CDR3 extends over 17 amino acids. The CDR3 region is CASSFNVKQVLYNEQFF. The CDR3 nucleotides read TGTGCCAGCAGCTTCAATGTTAAGCAGGTGCTCTACAATGAGCAGTTCTTC. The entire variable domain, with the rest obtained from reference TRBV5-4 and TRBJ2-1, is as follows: ETGVTQSPTHLIKTRGQQVTLRCSSQSGHNTVSWYQQALGQGPQFIFQYYREEENGRGNFPPRFSGLQFPNYSSELNVNALELDDSALYLCASSFNVKQVLYNEQFFGPGTRLTVL.

The CDR3 DNA reads as TGCGCCAGCAGCTTGGACGGACAGGGGGCAGATACGCAGTATTTT. Protein product: CASSLDGQGADTQYF. V usage is TRBV5-1 and J usage is TRBJ2-3; the match to TRBD1 covers 10 bases. V dropped 0 bases and J dropped 4; count of bases not matched to a gene: 2. Germline loops: CDR1 SGHRS, CDR2 YFSETQ. The CDR3 is 15 residues long.

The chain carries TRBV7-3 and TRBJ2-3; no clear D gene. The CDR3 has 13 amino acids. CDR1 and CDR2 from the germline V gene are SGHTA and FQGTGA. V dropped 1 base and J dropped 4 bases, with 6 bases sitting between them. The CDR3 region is CASSLSRSDTQYF. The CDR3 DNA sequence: TGTGCCAGCAGCTTAAGTCGGTCAGATACGCAGTATTTT.

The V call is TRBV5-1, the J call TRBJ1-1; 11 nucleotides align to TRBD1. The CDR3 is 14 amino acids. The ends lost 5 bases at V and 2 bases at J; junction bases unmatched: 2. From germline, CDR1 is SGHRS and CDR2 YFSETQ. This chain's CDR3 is CASRGTGGNTEAFF. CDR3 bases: TGCGCCAGCAGGGGGACAGGGGGAAACACTGAAGCTTTCTTT. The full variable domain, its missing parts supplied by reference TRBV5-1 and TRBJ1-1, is KAGVTQTPRYLIKTRGQQVTLSCSPISGHRSVSWYQQTPGQGLQFLFEYFSETQRNKGNFPGRFSGRQFSNSRSEMNVSTLELGDSALYLCASRGTGGNTEAFFGQGTRLTVV.

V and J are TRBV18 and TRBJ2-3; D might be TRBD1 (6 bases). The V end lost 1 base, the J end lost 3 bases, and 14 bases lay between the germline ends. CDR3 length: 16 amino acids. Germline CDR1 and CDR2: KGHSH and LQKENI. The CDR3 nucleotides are TGTGCCAGCTCACCACGGCAGGGGATATCGACAGATACGCAGTATTTT. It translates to CASSPRQGISTDTQYF.